This TCR beta chain was captured in a study of cytomegalovirus exposure and HLA in healthy donors. PCR amplification relied on 60 Vbeta primers (plus 13 Jbeta primers). Repertoires were generated with immunoSEQ multiplex PCR, while TCRdb's copy carries only in-frame clones and drops some. Here the sample spans under 200,000 clones, approximately 80% being singletons. Remarks on this clone: Its antigen is unknown.

Study-wide points: Reportedly, HLA-A and HLA-B alleles of most subjects were accurately predicted from TCR beta.

There are 13 residues in the CDR3. J was trimmed by 13 bases and V by 8 bases; bases with no gene match: 12. Germline loops: CDR1 MNHNS, CDR2 SASEGT. This chain joins TRBV6-1 and TRBJ1-2, with TRBD1 identical over 11 bases. The sequenced sample was PBMCs. The TCR sequence derives from a woman between 18 and 29 years old in good health and CMV-seronegative. The CDR3 coding sequence is TGTGCCAGCGGACAGGGGGCGCCCCCTCTCTCCACCTTC. Its protein product is CASGQGAPPLSTF.